The TCR beta chain described here comes from a study of cytomegalovirus exposure and HLA in healthy donors. Some clones are missing from TCRdb's copy, which holds only in-frame ones; the method was immunoSEQ multiplex PCR. The sample shows roughly 280,000 clones, 80% to 90% of them seen only once. This TCR derives from a woman younger than 35 in good health and CMV-seronegative. Sample: PBMCs.

This CDR3 reads CSVLTGGYNEQFF. For the CDR3, the DNA is TGCAGCGTCCTGACAGGGGGGTACAATGAGCAGTTCTTC. The chain couples TRBV29-1 to TRBJ2-1; 9 positions agree with TRBD1. V shed 6 bases and J 4 bases; nucleotides not matched to a gene: 4. Germline assignment: CDR1 SQVTM and CDR2 ANQGSEA. This CDR3 spans 13 amino acids.